One and the same sample provided the 8 T cell receptor beta chains below, sequenced in a study of T-cell reconstitution after alpha-beta-depleted transplantation in children. It was with unique molecular identifiers that the TCRbeta library was prepared. Each CDR3 protein gets one entry after TCRdb re-called the PCR reads with MiXCR. The sample comprises tens of thousands of distinct CDR3 sequences, 15% to 20% of which are singletons, and about 54% rests with the top ten. The sample here was PBMCs, mostly from graft donor cells, taken 360 days after TCRalphabeta/CD19-depleted stem cell transplant. The receptors were gathered from a male patient under 10 years old who had a stem cell transplant for acute lymphoblastic leukemia, so the T cells may come from the graft donor.

This clonotype was detected many times. This chain uses TRBV12-3 or TRBV12-4 with TRBJ2-4, with 7 bases fitting TRBD2. The CDR3 totals 16 residues. The ends lost 3 bases at V and 0 bases at J; junction bases unmatched: 5. The CDR3 region has the DNA TGTGCCAGCAGTTTTCGACTAGCCAGAGCCAAAAACATTCAGTACTTC. It yields the protein CASSFRLARAKNIQYF.

This clonotype was observed a handful of times. The chain links TRBV5-5 to TRBJ2-1, with 8 nucleotides matching TRBD1. This CDR3 contains 14 residues. V lost 5 bases to trimming and J lost 12 bases; unmatched junction nucleotides: 13. The germline CDR1 and CDR2 sequences are SGHKS and YYEKEE (reference sequence). The CDR3 spells CASSGQGQVTPQFF. DNA for the CDR3: TGTGCCAGCAGTGGACAGGGACAGGTCACGCCGCAGTTCTTC.

This sequence joins TRBV7-9 and TRBJ1-4; D is possibly TRBD1 (5 bases). The CDR3 runs to 14 residues. CDR1 SEHNR and CDR2 FQNEAQ come from the germline V gene (reference sequence). With 2 bases removed from V and 11 bases from J, the gap between germline ends came to 15 bases. As DNA, the CDR3 is TGTGCCAGCAGCTTATTGGGGGGACCGGGGAAACTGTTTTTT. The encoded protein is CASSLLGGPGKLFF.

J is TRBJ2-2 and V is TRBV12-3 or TRBV12-4; the D gene is possibly TRBD1 (5 bases). V dropped 5 bases and J dropped 6 bases, with 13 bases sitting between them. This CDR3 is built from 14 residues. In nucleotides, the CDR3 is TGTGCCAGCAGTCTGGGGCTACGCGCCGGGGAGCTGTTTTTT. It codes for CASSLGLRAGELFF.

V is TRBV5-6 and J is TRBJ2-1; D possibly matches TRBD1 or TRBD2 (5 bases each). Germline values: CDR1 SGHDT, CDR2 YYEEEE. V was shortened by 4 bases and J by 0 bases, with 17 bases between the two germline ends. The CDR3 spans 17 residues. The CDR3 sequence is CASSLLGAYSSYNEQFF. In DNA form, the CDR3 reads TGTGCCAGCAGCCTCCTCGGGGCGTACTCCTCCTACAATGAGCAGTTCTTC. The whole variable domain, filled in from reference TRBV5-6 and TRBJ2-1, reads DAGVTQSPTHLIKTRGQQVTLRCSPKSGHDTVSWYQQALGQGPQFIFQYYEEEERQRGNFPDRFSGHQFPNYSSELNVNALLLGDSALYLCASSLLGAYSSYNEQFFGPGTRLTVL.

This clonotype has ten or more counts. The V and J genes are TRBV12-3 or TRBV12-4 and TRBJ2-7; 8 nucleotides align to TRBD1. J gave up 6 bases and V 4 bases, and 8 bases lay outside the gene matches. CDR3 length: 14 amino acids. The DNA for the CDR3 is TGTGCCAGCAGTTCCGGGACAGGTGAGGGCGAGCAGTACTTC. Its protein is CASSSGTGEGEQYF.

The chain combines TRBV5-1 with TRBJ2-7, with D possibly being TRBD1 (6 bases). Looked up from germline, CDR1 is SGHRS and CDR2 is YFSETQ. Trimming pared 4 bases from V and 5 bases from J, leaving 16 bases between. This CDR3 is built from 14 residues. The chain's CDR3 is CASSPLTGINEQYF. CDR3 coding DNA: TGCGCCAGCAGCCCCCTCACAGGGATCAACGAGCAGTACTTC.

This clonotype was observed at least ten times. The chain joins TRBV29-1 to TRBJ2-5, with D hard to call. Germline V gene lookup returns CDR1 SQVTM and CDR2 ANQGSEA. There are 12 residues in the CDR3. Trimming took off 3 bases at V and 2 bases at J, with 7 bases between the two ends. In nucleotides, the CDR3 is TGCAGCGTTGAGAGTCCGCAAGAGACCCAGTACTTC. It translates to CSVESPQETQYF.